Below are 32 T cell receptor beta chains sequenced from a single sample in a study of cytomegalovirus exposure and HLA in healthy donors. Measured with immunoSEQ multiplex PCR; TCRdb has only the in-frame clones, and not every one. The sample has about 150,000 clones, 80% to 90% seen once. Input material: PBMCs. The receptors derive from a woman between 18 and 29 years old in good health and CMV-seropositive.

CDR3 sequence (DNA): TGTGCCAGCAGTCCTGGGGGGGGGAACACCATATATTTT. Translated: CASSPGGGNTIYF. The chain couples TRBV7-8 to TRBJ1-3, with D possibly being TRBD1 (5 bases). V gave up 6 bases and J gave up 7 bases, with 13 bases separating them. Germline CDR1 and CDR2: SGHVS and FQNEAQ. The CDR3 length is 13 residues.

This sequence joins TRBV19 and TRBJ2-5, with D maybe TRBD2 (5 bases). This CDR3 spans 14 amino acids. CDR1 is LNHDA and CDR2 is SQIVND in the germline V gene (reference sequence). Trimming cost V 3 bases and J 5 bases, with 13 bases left between them. In nucleotides, the CDR3 is TGTGCCAGTAGTATTGGCCAGCCGGGGGAGACCCAGTACTTC. The encoded protein is CASSIGQPGETQYF.

The chain recombines TRBV4-1 with TRBJ2-5, with D tentatively TRBD2 (6 bases). The CDR3 is 14 amino acids. Per the germline V gene, CDR1 is MGHRA and CDR2 is YSYEKL. V dropped 0 bases and J dropped 1 base, with 6 bases sitting between them. CDR3 loop: CASSQERGQETQYF. The CDR3 bases are TGCGCCAGCAGCCAAGAGCGGGGCCAAGAGACCCAGTACTTC.

The gene calls are TRBV28 and TRBJ2-7; 8 nucleotides line up with TRBD1. Germline CDR1 and CDR2: MDHEN and SYDVKM. The CDR3 totals 12 residues. V lost 5 bases and J lost 4; bases outside the gene matches: 1. CDR3 amino acids: CASSRTGYEQYF. In DNA form, the CDR3 reads TGTGCCAGCAGTAGGACAGGGTACGAGCAGTACTTC.

This chain joins TRBV5-1 and TRBJ2-1; 8 bases align to TRBD2. Trimming took 1 base from V and 1 from J; bases not matched to a gene: 1. Looked up from germline, CDR1 is SGHRS and CDR2 is YFSETQ. This CDR3 is 15 amino acids long. The CDR3 DNA follows: TGCGCCAGCAGCTTGAGACTAGCGTCCTACAATGAGCAGTTCTTC. This encodes CASSLRLASYNEQFF. The full variable domain, rest sourced from reference TRBV5-1 and TRBJ2-1, is KAGVTQTPRYLIKTRGQQVTLSCSPISGHRSVSWYQQTPGQGLQFLFEYFSETQRNKGNFPGRFSGRQFSNSRSEMNVSTLELGDSALYLCASSLRLASYNEQFFGPGTRLTVL.

J is TRBJ2-7 and V is TRBV4-1, with D possibly matching TRBD2 (5 bases). CDR1 is MGHRA and CDR2 is YSYEKL in the germline V gene. The CDR3 has 16 residues. The V end was cut by 1 base, the J end by 2 bases, with 15 bases between. DNA of the CDR3: TGCGCCAGCAGCCAAGCATCCCGGGATAGGGCCTACGAGCAGTACTTC. It specifies CASSQASRDRAYEQYF.

The V gene is TRBV7-8, the J gene TRBJ2-7, with 7 bases that match TRBD1. This CDR3 contains 14 residues. CDR1 is SGHVS, CDR2 FQNEAQ, per germline. Unmatched junction bases numbered 6, after V lost 0 bases and J lost 7 bases. CDR3 loop: CASSLAAGGDEQYF. The DNA of the CDR3 is TGTGCCAGCAGCTTAGCGGCAGGGGGAGATGAGCAGTACTTC.

In this sample, this clone turned up once. The rearrangement uses TRBV29-1 and TRBJ2-3; D call uncertain. The germline V and J ends were trimmed by 7 bases and 0 bases, with 8 bases remaining between them. This CDR3 comprises 12 residues. Germline-derived CDR1 and CDR2 are SQVTM and ANQGSEA. This chain's CDR3 is CSAVTSTDTQYF. CDR3 nucleotide sequence: TGCAGCGCCGTCACTAGCACAGATACGCAGTATTTT.

This chain connects TRBV7-6 to TRBJ1-3; D is unresolved. Germline CDR1 reads SGHVS; CDR2 reads FNYEAQ. The CDR3 sequence is 13 residues long. V lost 2 bases and J 4 bases, leaving 6 bases between the germline ends. The CDR3 coding sequence is TGTGCCAGCAGCTTAAACCGGGGAAACACCATATATTTT. Residues: CASSLNRGNTIYF.

The genes are TRBV4-1 and TRBJ1-6; 8 bases are shared with TRBD1. CDR3 length equals 15 residues. Germline assignment: CDR1 MGHRA and CDR2 YSYEKL. V trimming: 1 base; J trimming: 6 bases; junction bases outside the gene matches: 2. The CDR3 DNA reads TGCGCCAGCAGCCAAGCGACAGGGGCTAATTCACCCCTCCACTTT. The encoded protein is CASSQATGANSPLHF.

This clone was detected only once. This chain uses TRBV19 with TRBJ1-4; D may be TRBD1 (5 bases). The CDR3 contains 16 residues. CDR1 is LNHDA, CDR2 SQIVND, per germline (reference sequence). The V end lost 5 bases, the J end lost 0 bases, and 13 bases lay between the germline ends. In DNA form, the CDR3 reads TGTGCCAGTAGTTTTCGACAGAGCCCAACTAATGAAAAACTGTTTTTT. It is translated as CASSFRQSPTNEKLFF.

This clone was observed a handful of times. The chain couples TRBV7-9 to TRBJ1-2; 7 bases are a match to TRBD1. The CDR3 has 12 amino acids. The V gene end was trimmed by 3 bases and the J gene end by 6 bases; junction bases not matched to a gene: 1. Germline V gene data show CDR1 as SEHNR and CDR2 as FQNEAQ (reference sequence). This CDR3 reads CASSLGQNGYTF. CDR3 nucleotide sequence: TGTGCCAGCAGCTTGGGACAGAATGGCTACACCTTC.

This chain uses TRBV21-1 with TRBJ2-3; the D call of TRBD2 is as the table states it, not checked on the DNA. TRBV21-1 is tagged as a pseudogene. This CDR3 spans 17 amino acids. The CDR3 DNA is TGTGCCAGCAGCAGGGACACCGGGACTAGCAGCACAGATACGCAGTATTTT. This codes for CASSRDTGTSSTDTQYF.

This chain uses TRBV4-3 with TRBJ1-1; D is perhaps TRBD1 (5 bases). Germline V lookup: CDR1 LGHNA, CDR2 YSLEER. The CDR3 spans 15 residues. V lost 1 base to trimming and J lost 3 bases, with 12 bases between them. As DNA, the CDR3 is TGCGCCAGCAGCCAAGCTAGGGGCCTTGACACTGAAGCTTTCTTT. Protein: CASSQARGLDTEAFF.

This chain uses TRBV7-3 with TRBJ2-1, with a possible D match to TRBD1 (6 bases). Germline V lookup: CDR1 SGHTA, CDR2 FQGTGA. V was cut by 5 bases and J by 0 bases, with 14 bases left in between. The CDR3 loop spans 16 amino acids. CDR3 nucleotides: TGTGCCAGCAGCCCTAAAGGGGGACCCTCCTACAATGAGCAGTTCTTC. This sequence encodes CASSPKGGPSYNEQFF.

The rearrangement joins TRBV6-6 to TRBJ2-1, with D perhaps matching TRBD2 (5 bases). CDR1 is MNHNY, CDR2 SVGAGI, per germline (reference sequence). The CDR3 contains 16 residues. V was trimmed by 7 bases and J by 6 bases, leaving 22 bases between them. CDR3 sequence reads: CASTDFRPIGGNEQFF. The CDR3 DNA sequence: TGTGCCAGCACCGATTTTCGACCGATTGGAGGCAATGAGCAGTTCTTC.

J is TRBJ2-5 and V is TRBV5-1, with TRBD2 matching over 13 bases. The CDR3 sequence is 15 residues long. J gave up 2 bases and V 4 bases, and 2 bases lay outside the gene matches. Germline CDR1 SGHRS, CDR2 YFSETQ. CDR3 sequence reads: CASSRTSGGQETQYF. CDR3 nucleotides: TGCGCCAGCAGCCGGACTAGCGGGGGTCAAGAGACCCAGTACTTC.

The chain uses TRBV27 and TRBJ1-6, with 9 bases lining up with TRBD1. Germline V gives CDR1 MNHEY, CDR2 SMNVEV (reference sequence). The CDR3 totals 15 residues. J was trimmed by 6 bases and V by 6 bases; bases with no gene match: 6. The CDR3 here is CASRSPGQGNSPLHF. The CDR3 coding sequence is TGTGCCAGCAGATCACCGGGACAGGGTAATTCACCCCTCCACTTT.

This clone was found once. J is TRBJ1-5 and V is TRBV28; possibly TRBD1 for D (5 bases). V was pared by 4 bases and J by 1 base, with 8 bases between. The germline V gene has CDR1 MDHEN and CDR2 SYDVKM. This CDR3 comprises 14 residues. CDR3 nucleotides: TGTGCCAGCAGTTCAGCAGGGAGCAATCAGCCCCAGCATTTT. It is translated as CASSSAGSNQPQHF.

The chain is built from TRBV27 and TRBJ2-7, with 7 bases that match TRBD2. The germline V gene encodes CDR1 MNHEY and CDR2 SMNVEV (reference sequence). CDR3 length: 17 residues. Trimming took 2 bases from V and 2 from J; bases not matched to a gene: 12. CDR3 bases: TGTGCCAGCAGTTTAAAATTCGTTGGGCTAGCGGCCTACGAGCAGTACTTC. This sequence encodes CASSLKFVGLAAYEQYF.

The V gene is TRBV6-5, the J gene TRBJ2-7; D perhaps matches TRBD1 (6 bases). Germline CDR1 is MNHEY and CDR2 is SVGAGI. The CDR3 contains 14 residues. V gave up 7 bases and J gave up 1 base, with 14 bases separating them. The CDR3 nucleotides are TGTGCCAGCAACCAAGCAGGGACATCCTACGAGCAGTACTTC. Translating gives CASNQAGTSYEQYF.

The chain employs TRBV6-6 and TRBJ2-1, with TRBD2 matching 10 bases. CDR3 length equals 14 residues. Germline CDR1 and CDR2: MNHNY and SVGAGI (reference sequence). J was trimmed by 4 bases and V by 8 bases; bases with no gene match: 5. CDR3 in DNA: TGTGCCAGCGGAAGCGGGGGGGTATACAATGAGCAGTTCTTC. This translates into CASGSGGVYNEQFF.

There are a few counts of this clone. The chain uses TRBV27 and TRBJ1-5; 8 nucleotides match TRBD1. The junction had 6 bases not matched to a gene; V was cut back by 7 bases and J by 1 base. Germline V CDR1 and CDR2: MNHEY, SMNVEV (reference sequence). The CDR3 length is 15 residues. DNA for the CDR3: TGTGCCAGCAAGGGACAGGCTAGGAGCAATCAGCCCCAGCATTTT. Translation: CASKGQARSNQPQHF.

This sequence joins TRBV6-5 and TRBJ1-2; tentatively, D is TRBD1 (6 bases). Germline V gene lookup returns CDR1 MNHEY and CDR2 SVGAGI. The CDR3 runs to 14 residues. Trimming took 2 bases from V and 11 from J, leaving 18 bases between them. The chain's CDR3 is CASSYQHAQGGYTF. The CDR3 nucleotides are TGTGCCAGCAGTTACCAACACGCACAGGGCGGTTACACCTTC.

The chain employs TRBV18 and TRBJ1-2, with 7 bases aligning to TRBD1. CDR1 is KGHSH and CDR2 is LQKENI in the germline V gene. The ends lost 3 bases at V and 6 bases at J; junction bases unmatched: 7. This CDR3 is built from 14 residues. CDR3 sequence (DNA): TGTGCCAGCTCACCGGACAGGTTCGCTGATGGCTACACCTTC. Protein: CASSPDRFADGYTF.

V and J are TRBV9 and TRBJ1-2; 8 positions match TRBD1. The CDR3 consists of 15 residues. With 0 bases clipped from V and 4 bases from J, the junction kept 5 bases outside the gene matches. Germline loops: CDR1 SGDLS, CDR2 YYNGEE. The CDR3 region has the DNA TGTGCCAGCAGCGTAGACTCACAGGGGGTCTATGGCTACACCTTC. As protein: CASSVDSQGVYGYTF. Using reference TRBV9 and TRBJ1-2 for the parts outside the CDR3, the full variable domain is DSGVTQTPKHLITATGQRVTLRCSPRSGDLSVYWYQQSLDQGLQFLIQYYNGEERAKGNILERFSAQQFPDLHSELNLSSLELGDSALYFCASSVDSQGVYGYTFGSGTRLTVV.

V usage is TRBV7-2 and J usage is TRBJ2-1; D is uncertain. Germline V gene data show CDR1 as SGHTA and CDR2 as FQGNSA. This CDR3 has 12 amino acids. V was trimmed by 3 bases and J by 2 bases, leaving 2 bases between them. This chain's CDR3 is CASSFTYNEQFF. In DNA, the CDR3 is TGTGCCAGCAGCTTTACCTACAATGAGCAGTTCTTC.

This chain joins TRBV6-6 and TRBJ1-4, with 7 bases lining up with TRBD1. J lost 4 bases, V lost 6 bases, and 5 bases had no gene match. The CDR3 totals 14 residues. The V gene's germline CDR1 is MNHNY and CDR2 SVGAGI (reference sequence). The CDR3 sequence: CASRLDRLNEKLFF. The DNA of the CDR3 is TGTGCCAGCAGACTGGACAGGCTTAATGAAAAACTGTTTTTT.

The CDR3 loop reads CASSFDPDRGGNTIYF. The CDR3 DNA is TGCGCCAGCAGCTTTGACCCGGACAGGGGTGGAAACACCATATATTTT. This chain connects TRBV5-1 to TRBJ1-3; TRBD1 matches at 9 bases. The length of the CDR3 is 16 residues. Germline CDR1 SGHRS, CDR2 YFSETQ. V lost 2 bases to trimming and J lost 3 bases; unmatched junction nucleotides: 6.

The chain combines TRBV7-3 with TRBJ2-3; 7 bases match TRBD2. This CDR3 is 15 amino acids long. Germline lookup yields CDR1 SGHTA and CDR2 FQGTGA. V lost 4 bases to trimming and J lost 4 bases; unmatched junction nucleotides: 8. This CDR3 is CASSSGLLTSDTQYF. CDR3 sequence (DNA): TGTGCCAGCAGCTCGGGACTACTAACCTCAGATACGCAGTATTTT. Together with reference TRBV7-3 and TRBJ2-3, the CDR3 gives the full variable domain: GAGVSQTPSNKVTEKGKYVELRCDPISGHTALYWYRQSLGQGPEFLIYFQGTGAADDSGLPNDRFFAVRPEGSVSTLKIQRTERGDSAVYLCASSSGLLTSDTQYFGPGTRLTVL.

This chain links TRBV7-9 with TRBJ1-6; no clear D. The CDR3 has 18 residues. The germline V and J ends were trimmed by 1 base and 8 bases, with 21 bases remaining between them. The V gene's germline CDR1 is SEHNR and CDR2 FQNEAQ (reference sequence). Here the CDR3 reads CASSLVGLSAGIHSPLHF. CDR3 bases: TGTGCCAGCAGCTTAGTCGGTCTGTCGGCAGGCATCCATTCACCCCTCCACTTT.

This clone was counted a single time. The chain has TRBV19 and TRBJ1-2; D is unclear. Between the trimmed V and J ends, which lost 5 bases and 2 bases, there was a span of 15 bases. The CDR3 spans 15 residues. The V gene's germline CDR1 is LNHDA and CDR2 SQIVND (reference sequence). Written as DNA, the CDR3 is TGTGCCAGTAGTTCTCCCCCGGCAGGAAACTATGGCTACACCTTC. Its translation: CASSSPPAGNYGYTF.